This section outlines one T cell receptor beta chain sequence together with its context. The CDR3 spans 16 residues. J lost 4 bases, V lost 0 bases, and 6 bases had no gene match. The germline V gene encodes CDR1 ENHRY and CDR2 SYGVKD. TCRdb's table, derived via immunoSEQ multiplex PCR, lists solely in-frame clones and lacks some. The sample consists of fewer than 100,000 clones, about 76% of them appearing once. These data come from a study of blood T cell repertoires in COVID-19. Turning to the study itself: Some COVID-19 samples were acute and others convalescent; all came from the United States, Italy and Spain.

Sequenced input: peripheral blood. The receptor's source is a human donor in a cohort sampled during active COVID-19. V gene TRBV10-3 combines with J gene TRBJ1-2; 9 bases are a match to TRBD1. DNA for the CDR3: TGTGCCATCAGTGAGTCGTTACTGGACAGGGGCTATGGCTACACCTTC. Translating gives CAISESLLDRGYGYTF.